A single sample is the source of the 5 T cell receptor beta chains below, sequenced in a study of blood T cell repertoires in COVID-19. Assay: immunoSEQ multiplex PCR; the TCRdb copy retains only in-frame clones and omits some. The sample holds some 60,000 clones, around 81% seen once. Sequencing was carried out using peripheral blood. The source is a woman older than 75 with active or convalescent COVID-19.

The chain joins TRBV12-3 or TRBV12-4 to TRBJ1-6; the D gene is possibly TRBD1 (5 bases). Trimming removed 5 bases at V and 10 bases at J, with 12 bases between. The CDR3 is 13 residues long. CDR3 sequence reads: CASSQGVPSPLHF. In nucleotides, the CDR3 is TGTGCCAGCAGTCAGGGCGTCCCCTCACCCCTCCACTTT.

The chain is built from TRBV25-1 and TRBJ1-3; no firm D call. The CDR3 is 13 residues long. Per germline, CDR1 MGHDK and CDR2 SYGVNS. The ends were cut back, 4 bases at V and 4 bases at J, with 8 bases in the middle. For the CDR3, the DNA is TGTGCCAGCAGTGGGAGGTCCGGAAACACCATATATTTT. Translation gives CASSGRSGNTIYF.

The chain employs TRBV3-1 (or the pseudogene TRBV3-2) and TRBJ2-2; TRBD1 is a possible D gene (6 bases). The CDR3 covers 17 residues. V was shortened by 0 bases and J by 6 bases, with 17 bases between the two germline ends. Germline CDR1 is LGHDT and CDR2 is YNNKEL (reference sequence). The CDR3 DNA follows: TGTGCCAGCAGCCAAGATGGCCCCGGGACAATCCCCGGGGAGCTGTTTTTT. It translates to CASSQDGPGTIPGELFF.

The rearrangement uses TRBV18 and TRBJ2-2, with 7 bases matching TRBD2. Germline V gene sequence: CDR1 KGHSH, CDR2 LQKENI. The CDR3 length is 15 residues. V gave up 2 bases and J gave up 3 bases; unmatched junction bases: 3. CDR3 sequence (DNA): TGTGCCAGCTCACCAGGGAGGGTGGACACCGGGGAGCTGTTTTTT. Protein: CASSPGRVDTGELFF.

The chain carries TRBV5-1 and TRBJ1-4; D gene unclear. V was clipped by 2 bases and J by 0 bases, with 8 bases between them. CDR1 is SGHRS and CDR2 is YFSETQ in the germline V gene. CDR3 length equals 15 residues. As DNA, the CDR3 is TGCGCCAGCAGCTTAGGACTTACAACTAATGAAAAACTGTTTTTT. Translating gives CASSLGLTTNEKLFF. Variable domain in full (rest from reference TRBV5-1 and TRBJ1-4): KAGVTQTPRYLIKTRGQQVTLSCSPISGHRSVSWYQQTPGQGLQFLFEYFSETQRNKGNFPGRFSGRQFSNSRSEMNVSTLELGDSALYLCASSLGLTTNEKLFFGSGTQLSVL.